The 29 T cell receptor beta chains reported below all come from one sample, sequenced in a study of OX40 agonist ivuxolimab in advanced cancers. TCRdb keeps only in-frame clones here, not all; method: immunoSEQ multiplex PCR. The data show some 70,000 clones, roughly 90% seen once. This sample comprised CD4+ or CD8+ T cells sorted from blood, obtained in a trial of the OX40 agonist ivuxolimab. These receptors all stem from an adult with an advanced solid tumor such as melanoma, head and neck, liver or kidney cancer.

This chain connects TRBV5-4 to TRBJ1-6; 7 bases are shared with TRBD1. The CDR3 extends over 15 amino acids. V gave up 4 bases and J gave up 7 bases; unmatched junction bases: 8. Germline-derived CDR1 and CDR2 are SGHNT and YYREEE (reference sequence). CDR3 DNA: TGTGCCAGCAGCGCGAAGGACAGGTTAAATTCACCCCTCCACTTT. This sequence encodes CASSAKDRLNSPLHF.

J is TRBJ2-2 and V is TRBV5-1; TRBD1 matches at 8 bases. Trimming cost V 3 bases and J 2 bases; bases outside gene matches: 3. Germline V gives CDR1 SGHRS, CDR2 YFSETQ. The CDR3 covers 15 residues. The CDR3 DNA sequence: TGCGCCAGCAGCTCCGGACAGGGCAACACCGGGGAGCTGTTTTTT. This encodes CASSSGQGNTGELFF. The variable domain in full, completed from reference TRBV5-1 and TRBJ2-2, reads KAGVTQTPRYLIKTRGQQVTLSCSPISGHRSVSWYQQTPGQGLQFLFEYFSETQRNKGNFPGRFSGRQFSNSRSEMNVSTLELGDSALYLCASSSGQGNTGELFFGEGSRLTVL.

The CDR3 region is CSVDRGGKQYF. CDR3 nucleotide sequence: TGCAGCGTTGACCGGGGGGGCAAGCAGTACTTC. The chain couples TRBV29-1 to TRBJ2-7, with TRBD2 identical over 8 bases. The J segment lost 8 bases and the V segment lost 3 bases, leaving 3 bases of the junction unmatched. The CDR3 is 11 residues long. The germline V gene has CDR1 SQVTM and CDR2 ANQGSEA.

The rearrangement uses TRBV14 and TRBJ1-3; D is possibly TRBD1 (5 bases). This CDR3 is 17 amino acids long. Deletions cut 0 bases from V and 0 bases from J, with 12 bases between. Germline V gene lookup returns CDR1 SGHDN and CDR2 FVKESK. Here the CDR3 DNA reads TGTGCCAGCAGCCAAGATCGGGGGACTTTCTCTGGAAACACCATATATTTT. Translating gives CASSQDRGTFSGNTIYF.

The chain is built from TRBV6-1 and TRBJ1-4; D perhaps matches TRBD1 (6 bases). Germline lookup yields CDR1 MNHNS and CDR2 SASEGT. CDR3 size: 16 residues. V lost 4 bases and J lost 0, with 12 bases in between. This CDR3 reads CASSGGQLATNEKLFF. DNA for the CDR3: TGTGCCAGCAGTGGAGGACAGCTTGCAACTAATGAAAAACTGTTTTTT.

V usage is TRBV6-6 and J usage is TRBJ1-2; a possible D gene is TRBD1 (5 bases). Germline V CDR1 and CDR2: MNHNY, SVGAGI (reference sequence). Deletions cut 5 bases from V and 4 bases from J, with 11 bases between. CDR3 size: 13 residues. In nucleotides, the CDR3 is TGTGCCAGCAGTCCAGGGTTGGTCTATGGCTACACCTTC. It yields the protein CASSPGLVYGYTF.

This clone appeared once. The chain is built from TRBV19 and TRBJ2-2; the D gene is possibly TRBD1 (6 bases). The V gene lost 6 bases and the J gene lost 2 bases, with 13 bases spanning the gap. There are 15 residues in the CDR3. Germline CDR1 reads LNHDA; CDR2 reads SQIVND (reference sequence). CDR3 nucleotide sequence: TGTGCCAGTAGGCCCGGGACAATAAACACCGGGGAGCTGTTTTTT. Encoded protein: CASRPGTINTGELFF.

V is TRBV4-2 and J is TRBJ1-5; 11 bases map to TRBD1. Germline CDR1 LGHNA, CDR2 YNFKEQ. The CDR3 extends over 15 amino acids. V lost 5 bases and J lost 4; bases outside the gene matches: 4. In nucleotides, the CDR3 is TGTGCCAGCAGCGAAGGGACAGGGGGGAATCAGCCCCAGCATTTT. It encodes CASSEGTGGNQPQHF.

The V gene is TRBV5-1, the J gene TRBJ2-1; a possible D gene is TRBD1 (6 bases). Per the germline V gene, CDR1 is SGHRS and CDR2 is YFSETQ. Deletions cut 4 bases from V and 8 bases from J, with 19 bases between. The CDR3 contains 15 residues. The CDR3 region is CASSPDSGARDEQFF. As DNA, the CDR3 is TGCGCCAGCAGCCCCGATTCAGGGGCAAGGGATGAGCAGTTCTTC.

The rearrangement joins TRBV19 to TRBJ2-5; possible D gene TRBD2, 6 bases. From germline, CDR1 is LNHDA and CDR2 SQIVND (reference sequence). V lost 2 bases, J lost 6 bases, and 10 bases lay in between. The CDR3 length is 13 residues. The CDR3 loop is CASSISGGKTQYF. The DNA of the CDR3 is TGTGCCAGTAGTATATCCGGGGGAAAGACCCAGTACTTC. Supplemented by reference TRBV19 and TRBJ2-5, the full variable domain reads DGGITQSPKYLFRKEGQNVTLSCEQNLNHDAMYWYRQDPGQGLRLIYYSQIVNDFQKGDIAEGYSVSREKKESFPLTVTSAQKNPTAFYLCASSISGGKTQYFGPGTRLLVL.

The gene calls are TRBV7-2 and TRBJ1-2; D is perhaps TRBD1 (5 bases). CDR3 length equals 13 residues. The V end was cut by 4 bases, the J end by 7 bases, with 13 bases between. CDR1 SGHTA and CDR2 FQGNSA come from the germline V gene. Here the CDR3 DNA reads TGTGCCAGCAGCTCACCGGGGGGGGTTGGCTACACCTTC. This gives the protein CASSSPGGVGYTF.

The chain carries TRBV5-4 and TRBJ2-2; TRBD1 agrees at 9 bases. Unmatched junction bases numbered 6, after V lost 2 bases and J lost 4 bases. Germline CDR1 SGHNT, CDR2 YYREEE (reference sequence). The CDR3 is 16 amino acids. The CDR3 loop reads CASSFPGQGATGELFF. Written as DNA, the CDR3 is TGTGCCAGCAGCTTTCCGGGACAGGGCGCCACCGGGGAGCTGTTTTTT.

J is TRBJ2-1 and V is TRBV7-2; 9 bases are shared with TRBD1. This CDR3 spans 16 amino acids. Unmatched junction bases numbered 7, after V lost 5 bases and J lost 2 bases. Germline assignment: CDR1 SGHTA and CDR2 FQGNSA. The CDR3 region has the DNA TGTGCCAGCAGCCCCCGGACAGGGGAGGCCTACAATGAGCAGTTCTTC. It translates to CASSPRTGEAYNEQFF.

The V gene is TRBV5-8, the J gene TRBJ2-7, with a tentative D call TRBD2 (6 bases). This CDR3 comprises 12 residues. Germline CDR1 is SGHTS and CDR2 is YDEGEE. The ends were cut back, 0 bases at V and 12 bases at J, with 13 bases in the middle. Here the CDR3 DNA reads TGTGCCAGCAGCTTGGGAGCGGGCCGACCGTACTTC. Translating it yields CASSLGAGRPYF.

V is TRBV7-2 and J is TRBJ2-2; 7 bases map to TRBD1. The CDR3 runs to 14 residues. CDR1 is SGHTA, CDR2 FQGNSA, per germline. V dropped 7 bases and J dropped 2; count of bases not matched to a gene: 4. CDR3 region: CASNRGENTGELFF. CDR3 DNA: TGTGCCAGCAACAGGGGAGAAAACACCGGGGAGCTGTTTTTT.

The chain joins TRBV6-5 to TRBJ1-1; maybe TRBD1 (6 bases). CDR1 is MNHEY and CDR2 is SVGAGI in the germline V gene. The CDR3 consists of 14 residues. The V end lost 6 bases, the J end lost 1 base, and 12 bases lay between the germline ends. The CDR3 loop reads CASRTGQWNTEAFF. CDR3 DNA sequence: TGTGCCAGCAGAACCGGACAGTGGAACACTGAAGCTTTCTTT.

The V and J genes are TRBV6-1 and TRBJ2-7; D remains ambiguous. The CDR3 extends over 14 amino acids. Trimming took 4 bases from V and 4 from J, leaving 14 bases between them. Germline V gene data show CDR1 as MNHNS and CDR2 as SASEGT. This CDR3 is CASSGYTIGYEQYF. As DNA, the CDR3 is TGTGCCAGCAGTGGGTACACGATCGGGTACGAGCAGTACTTC.

The V gene is TRBV7-2, the J gene TRBJ1-3, with D perhaps TRBD1 (5 bases). This CDR3 has 14 amino acids. V was pared by 7 bases and J by 0 bases, with 10 bases between. CDR1 is SGHTA, CDR2 FQGNSA, per germline. Written as DNA, the CDR3 is TGTGCCAGCAAACCAGGGACCTCTGGAAACACCATATATTTT. This translates into CASKPGTSGNTIYF.

The chain has TRBV6-5 and TRBJ1-6; 7 positions agree with TRBD1. Losses at the gene ends were 7 bases for V and 10 bases for J; bases not matched to a gene: 10. This CDR3 has 14 amino acids. Germline values: CDR1 MNHEY, CDR2 SVGAGI. The CDR3 protein is CASTPGGNGSPLHF. As DNA, the CDR3 is TGTGCCAGCACCCCAGGGGGGAACGGATCACCCCTCCACTTT.

V is TRBV30 and J is TRBJ1-4; 8 bases are a match to TRBD1. V lost 2 bases, J lost 7 bases, and 9 bases stayed unmatched. The CDR3 contains 15 residues. The V gene's germline CDR1 is GTSNPN and CDR2 SVGIG (reference sequence). CDR3: CAWSLQTGEGEKLFF. The CDR3 DNA reads as TGTGCCTGGAGTCTTCAGACAGGGGAGGGTGAAAAACTGTTTTTT.

V is TRBV7-9 and J is TRBJ2-7; D gene ambiguous. This CDR3 is built from 13 residues. V shed 5 bases and J shed 2 bases, with 10 bases lying between them. Germline CDR1 is SEHNR and CDR2 is FQNEAQ (reference sequence). The CDR3 sequence: CASSPDEAYEQYF. For the CDR3, the DNA is TGTGCCAGCAGCCCAGACGAGGCCTACGAGCAGTACTTC.

The chain recombines TRBV7-2 with TRBJ2-1; TRBD2 matches at 15 bases. Germline V gene data show CDR1 as SGHTA and CDR2 as FQGNSA. The CDR3 contains 16 residues. Unmatched junction bases numbered 9, after V lost 5 bases and J lost 10 bases. In nucleotides, the CDR3 is TGTGCCAGCAGCCGGAACCCGGGACTAGCGGGGGGAGAGCAGTTCTTC. Protein product: CASSRNPGLAGGEQFF.

The genes are TRBV5-4 and TRBJ1-1, with D unresolved. This CDR3 is 11 amino acids long. The germline V gene encodes CDR1 SGHNT and CDR2 YYREEE (reference sequence). Trimming shortened V by 4 bases and J by 7 bases, and 8 bases separated the two germline ends. The CDR3 coding sequence is TGTGCCAGCAGCGCCGACGGTGAAGCTTTCTTT. Its protein product is CASSADGEAFF.

This rearrangement joins TRBV4-1 to TRBJ1-2, with D possibly being TRBD1 (6 bases). Germline CDR1 reads MGHRA; CDR2 reads YSYEKL. CDR3 size: 15 residues. Trimming left V 1 base short and J 5 bases short, with 14 bases between. The CDR3 DNA sequence: TGCGCCAGCAGCCAAGCCTTGACAGGCCTTTATGGCTACACCTTC. It yields the protein CASSQALTGLYGYTF.

This chain joins TRBV5-1 and TRBJ2-3, with no clear D. V gave up 0 bases and J gave up 2 bases, with 13 bases separating them. Germline-derived CDR1 and CDR2 are SGHRS and YFSETQ. The CDR3 covers 16 residues. The chain's CDR3 is CASSLARQTNTDTQYF. In DNA form, the CDR3 reads TGCGCCAGCAGCTTGGCCCGGCAGACGAACACAGATACGCAGTATTTT.

This chain links TRBV6-1 with TRBJ2-7; TRBD2 agrees at 8 bases. CDR3 size: 13 residues. In germline, CDR1 is MNHNS, CDR2 SASEGT. V shed 8 bases, J shed 10 bases, and the junction held 13 bases outside the gene matches. CDR3 in amino acids: CASGSGGLPSQYF. CDR3 coding DNA: TGTGCCAGCGGGAGCGGGGGACTACCGAGCCAGTACTTC.

The CDR3 DNA reads TGTGCCAGCCTCGAAGGGGGCGTATATAGCAATCAGCCCCAGCATTTT. Protein sequence: CASLEGGVYSNQPQHF. The V call is TRBV28, the J call TRBJ1-5; TRBD1 aligns across 7 bases. The V gene end was trimmed by 8 bases and the J gene end by 0 bases; junction bases not matched to a gene: 10. This CDR3 comprises 16 residues. Germline V gives CDR1 MDHEN, CDR2 SYDVKM.

V is TRBV28 and J is TRBJ1-5, with D hard to call. V was shortened by 2 bases and J by 1 base, with 9 bases between the two germline ends. The CDR3 consists of 15 residues. Looked up from germline, CDR1 is MDHEN and CDR2 is SYDVKM. In nucleotides, the CDR3 is TGTGCCAGCAGTTTAGCAGGCCCAAGCAATCAGCCCCAGCATTTT. Protein sequence: CASSLAGPSNQPQHF.

This rearrangement joins TRBV7-6 to TRBJ2-5; 8 positions agree with TRBD2. The V segment lost 2 bases and the J segment 2 bases; nucleotides outside the gene matches: 4. The germline CDR1 and CDR2 sequences are SGHVS and FNYEAQ. The CDR3 has 15 residues. The CDR3: CASSLRAGGQETQYF. The CDR3 DNA reads TGTGCCAGCAGCTTAAGGGCGGGGGGACAAGAGACCCAGTACTTC. The full variable domain, rest sourced from reference TRBV7-6 and TRBJ2-5, is GAGVSQSPRYKVTKRGQDVALRCDPISGHVSLYWYRQALGQGPEFLTYFNYEAQQDKSGLPNDRFSAERPEGSISTLTIQRTEQRDSAMYRCASSLRAGGQETQYFGPGTRLLVL.